This TCR beta chain was identified in a study of shared clonotypes between healthy human individuals. Regarding the study as a whole: Since donors were few, the genetic and exposure-history diversity represented was limited.

With 1 base removed from V and 11 bases from J, the gap between germline ends came to 8 bases. Germline assignment: CDR1 MGHDK and CDR2 SYGVNS. The CDR3 runs 12 residues. Each donor was a Caucasian adult residing in Nashville, Tennessee. Comments on this clone: The antigen remains unidentified.

Each subset's genomic DNA was split evenly across several immunoSEQ plates. The data were produced by immunoSEQ multiplex PCR, yet TCRdb's version contains in-frame clones alone and is incomplete. The sample lists about 1 million clones, 65% to 80% occurring once. The TCR originated in a man aged 18 to 29 in good health. Sequenced input: memory CD4+ T cells sorted from blood. Noted subset: CD45RA-negative fraction. V is TRBV25-1 and J is TRBJ1-4, with D uncertain. CDR3: CASSESSPKLFF. The CDR3 nucleotides are TGTGCCAGCAGTGAATCTAGCCCCAAACTGTTTTTT.